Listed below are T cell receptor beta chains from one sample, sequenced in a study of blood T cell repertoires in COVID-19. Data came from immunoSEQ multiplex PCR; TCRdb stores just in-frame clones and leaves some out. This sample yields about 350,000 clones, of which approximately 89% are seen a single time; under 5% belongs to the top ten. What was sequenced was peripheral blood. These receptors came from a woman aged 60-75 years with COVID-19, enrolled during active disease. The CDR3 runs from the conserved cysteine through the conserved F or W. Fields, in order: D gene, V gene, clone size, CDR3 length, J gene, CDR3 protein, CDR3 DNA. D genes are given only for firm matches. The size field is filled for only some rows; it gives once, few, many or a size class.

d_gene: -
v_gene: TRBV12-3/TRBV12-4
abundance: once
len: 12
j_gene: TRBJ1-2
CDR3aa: CASSRSLRGYTF
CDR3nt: TGTGCCAGCAGCCGCTCACTCCGGGGCTACACCTTC

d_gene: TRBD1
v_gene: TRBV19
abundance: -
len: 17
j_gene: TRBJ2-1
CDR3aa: CASSLLPGTGNYNEQFF
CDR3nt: TGTGCCAGTAGTCTTCTCCCCGGGACAGGGAATTACAATGAGCAGTTCTTC

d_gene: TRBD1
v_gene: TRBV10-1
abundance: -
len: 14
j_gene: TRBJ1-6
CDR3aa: CASSPDRADSPLHF
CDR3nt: TGCGCCAGCAGTCCCGACAGGGCCGATTCACCCCTCCACTTT

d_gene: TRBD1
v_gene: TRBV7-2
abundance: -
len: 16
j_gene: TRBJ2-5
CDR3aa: CASSKEGARFQETQYF
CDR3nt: TGTGCCAGCAGCAAAGAGGGGGCGCGTTTCCAAGAGACCCAGTACTTC

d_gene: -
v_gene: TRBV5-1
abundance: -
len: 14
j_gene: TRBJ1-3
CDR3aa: CASSLAGYGNTIYF
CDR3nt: TGCGCCAGCAGCTTGGCAGGGTATGGAAACACCATATATTTT

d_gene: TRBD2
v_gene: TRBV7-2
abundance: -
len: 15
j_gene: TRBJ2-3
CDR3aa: CASSGLAVSTDTQYF
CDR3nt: TGTGCCAGTTCGGGACTAGCGGTTAGCACAGATACGCAGTATTTT

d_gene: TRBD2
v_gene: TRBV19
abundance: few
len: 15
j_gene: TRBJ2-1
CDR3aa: CASSMGGGEWNEQFF
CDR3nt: TGTGCCAGTAGTATGGGGGGGGGTGAATGGAATGAGCAGTTCTTC

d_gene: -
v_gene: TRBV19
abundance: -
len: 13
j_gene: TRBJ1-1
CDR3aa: CASSGSMNTEAFF
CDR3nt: TGTGCCAGTAGCGGGAGCATGAACACTGAAGCTTTCTTT

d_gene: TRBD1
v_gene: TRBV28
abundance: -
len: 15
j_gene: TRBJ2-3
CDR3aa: CASSPTGASTDTQYF
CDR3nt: TGTGCCAGCAGTCCGACAGGGGCTAGCACAGATACGCAGTATTTT

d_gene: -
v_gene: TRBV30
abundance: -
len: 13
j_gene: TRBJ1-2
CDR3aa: CAWSQYTDYGYTF
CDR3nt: TGTGCCTGGAGTCAGTATACAGACTATGGCTACACCTTC

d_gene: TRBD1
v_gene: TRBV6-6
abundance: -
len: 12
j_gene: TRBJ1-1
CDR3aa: CASSPSEGRGFF
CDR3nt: TGTGCCAGCAGTCCTTCCGAGGGCAGGGGGTTCTTT

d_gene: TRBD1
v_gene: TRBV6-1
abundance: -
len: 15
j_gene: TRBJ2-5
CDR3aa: CASSETGQGQETQYF
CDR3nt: TGTGCCAGCAGTGAAACGGGACAGGGTCAAGAGACCCAGTACTTC

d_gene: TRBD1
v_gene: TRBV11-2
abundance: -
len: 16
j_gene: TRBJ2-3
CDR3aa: CASSHRDRGPTDTQYF
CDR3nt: TGTGCCAGCAGCCACCGGGACAGGGGTCCGACAGATACGCAGTATTTT

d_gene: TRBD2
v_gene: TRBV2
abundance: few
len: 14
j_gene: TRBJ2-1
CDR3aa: CASSVGTRTGEQFF
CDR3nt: TGTGCCAGCAGTGTCGGGACTAGAACCGGTGAGCAGTTCTTC

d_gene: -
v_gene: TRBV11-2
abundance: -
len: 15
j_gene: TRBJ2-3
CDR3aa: CASSPRHPGTDTQYF
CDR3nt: TGTGCCAGCAGCCCAAGACATCCCGGCACAGATACGCAGTATTTT

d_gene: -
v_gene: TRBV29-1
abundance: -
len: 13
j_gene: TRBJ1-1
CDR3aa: CSVERGLNTEAFF
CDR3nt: TGCAGCGTTGAGCGGGGACTGAACACTGAAGCTTTCTTT

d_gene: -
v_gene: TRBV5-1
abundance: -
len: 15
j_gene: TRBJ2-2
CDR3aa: CASSSTQANTGELFF
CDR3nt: TGCGCCAGCAGCTCCACTCAAGCGAACACCGGGGAGCTGTTTTTT

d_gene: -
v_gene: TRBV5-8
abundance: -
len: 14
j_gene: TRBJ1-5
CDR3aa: CASIILSGNQPQHF
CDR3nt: TGTGCCAGTATAATCCTCTCGGGCAATCAGCCCCAGCATTTT

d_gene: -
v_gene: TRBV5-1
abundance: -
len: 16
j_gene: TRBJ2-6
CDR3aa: CASSSPQFSGANVLTF
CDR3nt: TGCGCCAGCAGCTCTCCTCAGTTCTCTGGGGCCAACGTCCTGACTTTC

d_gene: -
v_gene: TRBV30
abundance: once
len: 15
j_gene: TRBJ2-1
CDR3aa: CAWSTRVGGYNEQFF
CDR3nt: TGTGCCTGGAGTACCCGCGTAGGGGGTTACAATGAGCAGTTCTTC

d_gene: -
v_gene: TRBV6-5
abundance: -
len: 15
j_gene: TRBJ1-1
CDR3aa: CASSYRTEQGTEAFF
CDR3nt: TGTGCCAGCAGTTACCGGACAGAACAGGGCACTGAAGCTTTCTTT

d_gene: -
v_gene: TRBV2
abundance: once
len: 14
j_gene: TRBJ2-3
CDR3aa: CASSSGWGTDTQYF
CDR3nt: TGTGCCAGCAGCTCAGGGTGGGGCACAGATACGCAGTATTTT